This entry is about one T cell receptor (beta chain). Which antigen it targets is not known. No per-base quality is available; no much larger clone lies one base away. The sample originates from a study of blood T cell repertoires in COVID-19 (dated by TCRdb to 2019 to 2021). Background on the whole study: Samples covering the acute and convalescent phases of COVID-19 were provided by collaborators in the United States, Italy and Spain. The prospective study material was composed of cDNA or gDNA derived from T cells, B-cell-depleted T cells, or PBMCs. Deeply sampled blood TCRbeta repertoires from subjects exposed to, actively infected with, or recovered from COVID-19 were included in the dataset. The repertoires were released in a freely available public database meant as a resource for research on the immune response to SARS-CoV-2. The samples were drawn from two sources: the first 160 participants of the ongoing ImmuneRACE study, and 950 to 1,500 subjects contributed by 6 global collaborators. Nearly every sample came with metadata listing a de-identified subject ID, COVID-19 status, age in years and sex. Where HLA class I and class II types were available, the types were taken from metadata supplied by the sample provider, not from assay-based typing. The paper as a whole reports these results and caveats: How much clinical and demographic metadata was included differed by source and by participant, and the metadata was provided uncurated.

The immunoSEQ Assay, a bias-controlled multiplex PCR, was used to amplify TCRbeta CDR3 regions from genomic DNA. The authors' analysis ran thus. The number of nucleated cells in each sample was estimated from the amplification of reference gene primers within the assay. Sequence reads were collapsed and filtered to measure the absolute abundance of every unique TCRbeta CDR3 rearrangement. For each sample, productive Simpson clonality was calculated by taking the square root of Simpson's diversity index across productive rearrangements. This is the immuneACCESS table as TCRdb keeps it, with only in-frame sequences that have V and J called. A part of the clones is gone; compared with another copy, unresolved V genes explain less than half, and the rest is unexplained. The D gene and trimming were derived from the DNA, and the V and J assignments and clone size from that table. A total of tens of thousands of clones appear in this sample, 88% of them only once. The top ten constitute about 7.6% of the sample.

The collaborating institutions used their own protocols to collect whole blood in K2EDTA tubes. For TCRbeta analysis, collaborator samples were shipped as frozen whole blood, as isolated PBMCs, or as DNA extracted from either sample type. Measured from the cysteine to the phenylalanine, the CDR3 is 16 residues long. Left in the record is the CDR3 DNA by itself, 48 bases read in frame from the first base. The germline V gene encodes CDR1 SGHDT and CDR2 YYEEEE. V lost 0 bases and J lost 6 bases, and the count of bases not matched to a germline gene is 12. The V gene is TRBV5-6 and the J gene is TRBJ2-7, with 7 bases in between that match TRBD1. The clonotype originates from a woman in her 70s with acute or convalescent COVID-19. The sequencing sample was made of peripheral blood. The CDR3 amino acid sequence is: CASSLGFGTEILEQYF. The DNA sequence follows: TGTGCCAGCAGCTTGGGCTTTGGGACAGAGATTCTCGAGCAGTACTTC.